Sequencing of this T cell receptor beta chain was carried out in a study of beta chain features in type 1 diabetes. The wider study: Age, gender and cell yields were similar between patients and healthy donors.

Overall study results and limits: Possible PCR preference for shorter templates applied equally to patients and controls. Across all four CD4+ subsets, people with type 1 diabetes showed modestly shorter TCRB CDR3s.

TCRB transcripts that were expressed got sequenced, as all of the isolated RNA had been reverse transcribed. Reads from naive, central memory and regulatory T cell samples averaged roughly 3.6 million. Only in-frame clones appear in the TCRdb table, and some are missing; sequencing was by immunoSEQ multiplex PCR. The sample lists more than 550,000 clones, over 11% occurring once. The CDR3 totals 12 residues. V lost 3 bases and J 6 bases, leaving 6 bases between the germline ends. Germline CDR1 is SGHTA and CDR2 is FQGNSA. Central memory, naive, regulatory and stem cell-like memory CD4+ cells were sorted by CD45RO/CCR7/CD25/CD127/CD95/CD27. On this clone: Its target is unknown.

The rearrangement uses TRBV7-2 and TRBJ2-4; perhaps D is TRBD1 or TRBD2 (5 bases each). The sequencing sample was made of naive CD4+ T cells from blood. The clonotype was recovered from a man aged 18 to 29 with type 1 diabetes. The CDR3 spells CASSLGRNIQYF. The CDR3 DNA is TGTGCCAGCAGCTTGGGACGAAACATTCAGTACTTC.